The 2 T cell receptor beta chains given below trace back to one sample, sequenced in a study of early T cells in non-severe SARS-CoV-2 infection. TCRdb passed the 5' RACE reads through MiXCR, listing each CDR3 protein once. The sample lists more than 80,000 distinct CDR3 sequences, roughly an eighth occurring once. The sample consisted of whole blood. The source of these receptors is an adult who was a healthcare worker with PCR-confirmed SARS-CoV-2 infection or an uninfected control (not recorded which).

The chain has TRBV29-1 and TRBJ1-4, with 8 positions matching TRBD1. The V and J ends lost 1 base and 12 bases, in that order; junction bases with no gene match: 10. CDR1 SQVTM and CDR2 ANQGSEA come from the germline V gene. The CDR3 covers 14 residues. CDR3 protein: CSVEASTGARELFF. For the CDR3, the DNA is TGCAGCGTTGAAGCCTCGACAGGGGCTAGGGAACTGTTTTTT.

V is TRBV7-9 and J is TRBJ1-6; D not resolved. CDR1 SEHNR and CDR2 FQNEAQ come from the germline V gene (reference sequence). V lost 3 bases, J lost 4 bases, and 7 bases lay in between. The CDR3 contains 14 residues. CDR3 bases: TGTGCCAGCAGCTTCGAACAGTATAATTCACCCCTCCACTTT. Amino acid sequence: CASSFEQYNSPLHF.